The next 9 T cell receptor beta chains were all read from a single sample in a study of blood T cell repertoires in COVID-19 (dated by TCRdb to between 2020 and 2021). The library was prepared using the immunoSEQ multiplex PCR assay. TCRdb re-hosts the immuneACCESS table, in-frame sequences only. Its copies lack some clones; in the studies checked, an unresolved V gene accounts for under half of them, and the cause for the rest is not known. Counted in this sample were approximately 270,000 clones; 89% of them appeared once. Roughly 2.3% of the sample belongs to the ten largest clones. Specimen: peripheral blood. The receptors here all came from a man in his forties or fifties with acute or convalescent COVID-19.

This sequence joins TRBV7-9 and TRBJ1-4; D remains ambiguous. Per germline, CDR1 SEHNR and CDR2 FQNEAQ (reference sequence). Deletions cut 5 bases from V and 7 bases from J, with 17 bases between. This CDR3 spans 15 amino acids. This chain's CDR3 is CASSPRNSKSEKLFF. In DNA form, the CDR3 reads TGTGCCAGCAGCCCGAGAAACTCGAAGAGTGAAAAACTGTTTTTT.

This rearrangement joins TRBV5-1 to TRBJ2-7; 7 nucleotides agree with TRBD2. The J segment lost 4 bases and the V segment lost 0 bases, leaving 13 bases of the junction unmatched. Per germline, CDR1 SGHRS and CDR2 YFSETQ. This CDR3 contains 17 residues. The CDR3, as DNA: TGCGCCAGCAGCTTGGCCCGTTCGGGGACTACACAGTACGAGCAGTACTTC. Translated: CASSLARSGTTQYEQYF.

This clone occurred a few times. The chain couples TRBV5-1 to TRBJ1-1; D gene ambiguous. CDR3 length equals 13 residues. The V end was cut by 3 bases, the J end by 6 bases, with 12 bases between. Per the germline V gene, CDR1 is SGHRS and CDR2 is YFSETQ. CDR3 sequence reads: CASSSTGGPEAFF. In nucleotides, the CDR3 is TGCGCCAGCAGCTCGACGGGTGGCCCTGAAGCTTTCTTT.

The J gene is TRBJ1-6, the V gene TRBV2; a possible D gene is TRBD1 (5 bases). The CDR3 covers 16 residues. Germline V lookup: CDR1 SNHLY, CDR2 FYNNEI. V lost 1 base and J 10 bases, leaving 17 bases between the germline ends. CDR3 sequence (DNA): TGTGCCAGCAGTGAAGGTGGCAGGATATGGGGCTCACCCCTCCACTTT. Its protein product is CASSEGGRIWGSPLHF.

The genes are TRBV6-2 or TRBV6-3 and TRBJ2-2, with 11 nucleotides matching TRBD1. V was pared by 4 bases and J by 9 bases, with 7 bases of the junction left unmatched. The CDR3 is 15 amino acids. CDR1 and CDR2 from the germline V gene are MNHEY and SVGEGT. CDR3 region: CASSSGTGGTWELFF. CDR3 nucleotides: TGTGCCAGCAGTTCCGGGACAGGGGGAACCTGGGAGCTGTTTTTT.

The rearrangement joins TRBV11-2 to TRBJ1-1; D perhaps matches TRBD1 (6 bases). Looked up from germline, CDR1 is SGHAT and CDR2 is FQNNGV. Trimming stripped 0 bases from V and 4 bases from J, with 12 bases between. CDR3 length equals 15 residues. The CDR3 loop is CASSLDSGARTEAFF. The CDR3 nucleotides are TGTGCCAGCAGCTTAGATTCAGGGGCGCGCACTGAAGCTTTCTTT.

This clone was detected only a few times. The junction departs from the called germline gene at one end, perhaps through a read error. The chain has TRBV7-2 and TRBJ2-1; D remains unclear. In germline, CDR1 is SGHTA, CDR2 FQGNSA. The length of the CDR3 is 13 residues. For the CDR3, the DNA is TGTGCCAGCAGCTTATCTTTTTACAGTGAGCAGTTCTTC. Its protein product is CASSLSFYSEQFF.

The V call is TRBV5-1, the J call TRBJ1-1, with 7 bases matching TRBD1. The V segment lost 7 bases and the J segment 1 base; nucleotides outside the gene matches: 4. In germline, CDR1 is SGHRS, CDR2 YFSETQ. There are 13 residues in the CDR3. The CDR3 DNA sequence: TGCGCCAGCGCAAGACAGGGGAACACTGAAGCTTTCTTT. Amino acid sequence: CASARQGNTEAFF.

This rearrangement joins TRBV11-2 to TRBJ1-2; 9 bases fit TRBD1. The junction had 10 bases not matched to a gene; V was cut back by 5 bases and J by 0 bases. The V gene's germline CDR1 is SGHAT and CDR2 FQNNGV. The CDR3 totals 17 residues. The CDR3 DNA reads TGTGCCAGCAGCAACCGGGACAGGGCCGATTCTAACTATGGCTACACCTTC. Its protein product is CASSNRDRADSNYGYTF.